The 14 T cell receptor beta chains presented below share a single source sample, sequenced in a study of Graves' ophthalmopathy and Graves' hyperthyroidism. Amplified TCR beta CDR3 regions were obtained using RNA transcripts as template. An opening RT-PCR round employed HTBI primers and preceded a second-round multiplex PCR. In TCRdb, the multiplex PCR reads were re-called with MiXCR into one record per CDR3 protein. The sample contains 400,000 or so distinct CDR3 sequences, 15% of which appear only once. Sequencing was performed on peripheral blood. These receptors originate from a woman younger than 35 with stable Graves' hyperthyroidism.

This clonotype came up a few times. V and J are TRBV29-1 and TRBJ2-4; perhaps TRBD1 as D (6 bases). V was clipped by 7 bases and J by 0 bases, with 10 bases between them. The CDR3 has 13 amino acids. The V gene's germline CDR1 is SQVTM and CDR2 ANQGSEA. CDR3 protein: CSALQGAKNIQYF. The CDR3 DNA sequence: TGCAGCGCCCTACAGGGAGCCAAAAACATTCAGTACTTC.

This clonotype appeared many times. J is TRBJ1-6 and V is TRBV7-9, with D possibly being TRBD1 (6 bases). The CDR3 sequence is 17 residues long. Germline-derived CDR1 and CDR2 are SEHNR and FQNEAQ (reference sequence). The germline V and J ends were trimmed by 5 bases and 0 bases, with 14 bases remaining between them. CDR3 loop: CASSLGAVSSYNSPLHF. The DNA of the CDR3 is TGTGCCAGCAGCCTGGGGGCGGTGAGCTCCTATAATTCACCCCTCCACTTT.

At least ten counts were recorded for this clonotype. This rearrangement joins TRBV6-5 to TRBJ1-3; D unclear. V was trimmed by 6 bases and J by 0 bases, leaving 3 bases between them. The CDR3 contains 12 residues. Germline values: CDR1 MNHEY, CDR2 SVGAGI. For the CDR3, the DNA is TGTGCCAGCAGAGCCTCTGGAAACACCATATATTTT. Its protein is CASRASGNTIYF.

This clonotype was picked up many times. This CDR3 reads CASSGGSYTEAFF. The CDR3 region has the DNA TGTGCCAGCAGTGGTGGCAGCTACACTGAAGCTTTCTTT. This chain connects TRBV2 to TRBJ1-1; D is unresolved. The CDR3 is 13 residues long. The V end lost 4 bases, the J end lost 3 bases, and 9 bases lay between the germline ends. Germline V CDR1 and CDR2: SNHLY, FYNNEI.

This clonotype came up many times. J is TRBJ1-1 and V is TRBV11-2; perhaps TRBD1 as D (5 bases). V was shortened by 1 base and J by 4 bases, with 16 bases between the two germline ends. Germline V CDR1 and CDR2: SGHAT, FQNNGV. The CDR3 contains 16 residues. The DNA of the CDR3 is TGTGCCAGCAGCTTAGTTCTCCAAGGGGCCGGCACTGAAGCTTTCTTT. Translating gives CASSLVLQGAGTEAFF.

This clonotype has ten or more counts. CDR3 DNA: TGTGCCAGCAGTTTGTTGGGCGGCGGGGGCTACACCTTC. This sequence encodes CASSLLGGGGYTF. The J gene is TRBJ1-2, the V gene TRBV27; unclear D gene. The CDR3 covers 13 residues. Germline CDR1 and CDR2: MNHEY and SMNVEV (reference sequence). The V end was cut by 3 bases, the J end by 8 bases, with 13 bases between.

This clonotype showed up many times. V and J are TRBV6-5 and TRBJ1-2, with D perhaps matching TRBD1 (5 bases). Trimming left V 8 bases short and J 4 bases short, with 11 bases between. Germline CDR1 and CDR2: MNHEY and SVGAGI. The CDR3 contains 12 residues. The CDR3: CASVSGAYGYTF. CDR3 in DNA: TGTGCCAGCGTTTCCGGGGCCTATGGCTACACCTTC.

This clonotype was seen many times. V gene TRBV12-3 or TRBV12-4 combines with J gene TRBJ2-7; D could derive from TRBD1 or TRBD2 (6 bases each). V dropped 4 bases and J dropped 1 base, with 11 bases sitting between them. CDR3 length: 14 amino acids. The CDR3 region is CASSSEGGSYEQYF. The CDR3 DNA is TGTGCCAGCAGTTCTGAGGGGGGATCCTACGAGCAGTACTTC.

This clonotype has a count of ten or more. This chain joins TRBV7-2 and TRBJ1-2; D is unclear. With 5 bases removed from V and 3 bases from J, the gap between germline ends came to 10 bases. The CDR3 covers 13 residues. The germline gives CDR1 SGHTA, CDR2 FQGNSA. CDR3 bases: TGTGCCAGCAGCCCAAGTACAGACTATGGCTACACCTTC. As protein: CASSPSTDYGYTF.

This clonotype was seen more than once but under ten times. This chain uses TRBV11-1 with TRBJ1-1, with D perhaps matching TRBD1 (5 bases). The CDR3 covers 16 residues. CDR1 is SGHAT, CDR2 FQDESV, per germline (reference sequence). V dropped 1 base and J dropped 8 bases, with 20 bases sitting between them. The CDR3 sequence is CASSLGVTQAGREAFF. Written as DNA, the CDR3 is TGTGCCAGCAGCTTAGGGGTAACACAAGCAGGGAGAGAAGCTTTCTTT.

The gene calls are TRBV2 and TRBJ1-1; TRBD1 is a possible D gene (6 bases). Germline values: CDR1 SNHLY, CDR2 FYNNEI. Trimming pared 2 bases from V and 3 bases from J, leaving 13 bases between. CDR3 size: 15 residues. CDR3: CASSESSGQYTEAFF. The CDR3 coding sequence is TGTGCCAGCAGTGAATCAAGTGGACAGTACACTGAAGCTTTCTTT.

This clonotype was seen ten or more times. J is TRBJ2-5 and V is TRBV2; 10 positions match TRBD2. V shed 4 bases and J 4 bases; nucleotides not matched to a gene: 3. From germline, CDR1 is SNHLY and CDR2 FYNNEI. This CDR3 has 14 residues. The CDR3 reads CASSVERGGETQYF. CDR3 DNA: TGTGCCAGCAGTGTTGAGCGGGGGGGAGAGACCCAGTACTTC.

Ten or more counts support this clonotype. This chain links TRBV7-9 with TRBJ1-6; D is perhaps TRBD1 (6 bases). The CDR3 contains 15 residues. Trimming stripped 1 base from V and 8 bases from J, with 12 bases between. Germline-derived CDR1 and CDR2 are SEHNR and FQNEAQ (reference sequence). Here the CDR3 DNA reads TGTGCCAGCAGCTTAGTTTCGGGGGCGGATTCACCCCTCCACTTT. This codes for CASSLVSGADSPLHF. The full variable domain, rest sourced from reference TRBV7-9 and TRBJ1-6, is DTGVSQNPRHKITKRGQNVTFRCDPISEHNRLYWYRQTLGQGPEFLTYFQNEAQLEKSRLLSDRFSAERPKGSFSTLEIQRTEQGDSAMYLCASSLVSGADSPLHFGNGTRLTVT.

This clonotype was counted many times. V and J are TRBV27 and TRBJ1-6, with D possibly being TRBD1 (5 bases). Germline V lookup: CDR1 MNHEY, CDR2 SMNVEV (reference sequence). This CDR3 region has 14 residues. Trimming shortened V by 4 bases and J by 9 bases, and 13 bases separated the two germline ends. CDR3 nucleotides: TGTGCCAGCAGTTGGGCAGGGATGGTTTCACCCCTCCACTTT. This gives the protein CASSWAGMVSPLHF.